These 31 T cell receptor beta chains were sequenced from one sample in a study of T-cell reconstitution after alpha-beta-depleted transplantation in children. Antigens for these TCRs are unknown. Study-wide results and limits: T-cell counts and diversity at one year following transplant were attributed mainly to newly produced T cells.

The library targeted TCRbeta and was prepared with unique molecular identifiers. In TCRdb, the PCR reads were re-called with MiXCR into one record per CDR3 protein. The table records 330,000 or so distinct CDR3 sequences, about 7.3% of them present only once. The input for sequencing was peripheral blood, taken 360 days after TCRalphabeta/CD19-depleted stem cell transplant. All receptors derive from a female patient aged 2-10 years who had a stem cell transplant for Fanconi anemia, so the T cells may come from the graft donor.

The V call is TRBV12-3 or TRBV12-4, the J call TRBJ1-4; maybe TRBD1 (6 bases). V was pared by 5 bases and J by 5 bases, with 18 bases between. The CDR3 is 16 residues long. The CDR3 region has the DNA TGTGCCAGCAGTCCCAGGACGGGACAAGGAAATGAAAAACTGTTTTTT. Encoded protein: CASSPRTGQGNEKLFF.

This clonotype was observed a handful of times. CDR3 region: CATSRDLGTKYGYTF. CDR3 DNA: TGTGCCACCAGCAGAGATCTCGGGACCAAGTATGGCTACACCTTC. The chain has TRBV15 and TRBJ1-2, with D tentatively TRBD1 (5 bases). The CDR3 loop spans 15 amino acids. Trimming left V 0 bases short and J 5 bases short, with 13 bases between. Germline V lookup: CDR1 LNHNV, CDR2 YYDKDF (reference sequence).

The chain combines TRBV18 with TRBJ2-3; D possibly matches TRBD1 or TRBD2 (6 bases each). The ends were cut back, 2 bases at V and 4 bases at J, with 16 bases in the middle. The CDR3 extends over 16 amino acids. Germline V gives CDR1 KGHSH, CDR2 LQKENI. Here the CDR3 DNA reads TGTGCCAGCTCACCAGAGGTCGGGGGCGTTGCAGATACGCAGTATTTT. As protein: CASSPEVGGVADTQYF.

This clonotype has a count of ten or more. The V gene is TRBV5-1, the J gene TRBJ2-7; D is perhaps TRBD1 or TRBD2 (6 bases each). Germline V gene sequence: CDR1 SGHRS, CDR2 YFSETQ. V was cut by 2 bases and J by 3 bases, with 12 bases left in between. The CDR3 runs 14 residues. The CDR3, as DNA: TGCGCCAGCAGCTTAGGGGGTAGCGGCTACGAGCAGTACTTC. Its protein product is CASSLGGSGYEQYF.

This clonotype was detected only a few times. The chain is built from TRBV6-1 and TRBJ1-2; D is unclear. V shed 1 base and J shed 0 bases, with 6 bases lying between them. Germline V gives CDR1 MNHNS, CDR2 SASEGT. This CDR3 is 14 amino acids long. In DNA form, the CDR3 reads TGTGCCAGCAGTGAAGTATACACTAACTATGGCTACACCTTC. Translation gives CASSEVYTNYGYTF.

The chain's CDR3 is CASSTGSSADTQYF. The DNA for the CDR3 is TGTGCCAGCAGCACCGGATCTAGCGCAGATACGCAGTATTTT. J is TRBJ2-3 and V is TRBV9, with a possible D match to TRBD2 (6 bases). This CDR3 spans 14 amino acids. V gave up 4 bases and J gave up 4 bases, with 13 bases separating them. Germline assignment: CDR1 SGDLS and CDR2 YYNGEE.

This rearrangement joins TRBV7-3 to TRBJ2-1; D may be TRBD2 (7 bases). The germline V gene has CDR1 SGHTA and CDR2 FQGTGA. Trimming stripped 5 bases from V and 2 bases from J, with 16 bases between. The CDR3 totals 16 residues. The CDR3 DNA reads as TGTGCCAGCAGCCCCCAAGGGGGGGGCACCTACAATGAGCAGTTCTTC. Its protein is CASSPQGGGTYNEQFF.

This clonotype turned up a few times. This CDR3 reads CASSLGQTFRTDTQYF. In DNA, the CDR3 is TGCGCCAGCAGCTTGGGACAGACCTTTCGCACAGATACGCAGTATTTT. V and J are TRBV5-1 and TRBJ2-3, with D possibly being TRBD1 (5 bases). The V and J ends lost 0 bases and 1 base respectively, with 12 bases between them. The CDR3 extends over 16 amino acids. Looked up from germline, CDR1 is SGHRS and CDR2 is YFSETQ.

This clonotype was counted at least ten times. The V gene is TRBV12-3 or TRBV12-4, the J gene TRBJ2-3; D is unresolved. With 4 bases removed from V and 1 base from J, the gap between germline ends came to 3 bases. The CDR3 is made up of 12 amino acids. CDR3 sequence: CASSWGTDTQYF. The CDR3 nucleotides are TGTGCCAGCAGTTGGGGCACAGATACGCAGTATTTT.

This clonotype has only a few counts. The chain is built from TRBV21-1 and TRBJ2-1. TRBV21-1 corresponds to a pseudogene. The CDR3 runs to 15 residues. CDR3 nucleotides: TGTGCCAGCCCCAAAGGGGGTTCTTCCTACAATGAGCAGTTCTTC. It translates to CASPKGGSSYNEQFF.

The chain has TRBV18 and TRBJ2-7; perhaps TRBD1 as D (6 bases). V dropped 6 bases and J dropped 1 base, with 16 bases sitting between them. The germline V gene has CDR1 KGHSH and CDR2 LQKENI. CDR3 size: 15 residues. Here the CDR3 DNA reads TGTGCCAGCTCTTACGACAGGCCCCCTTCCTACGAGCAGTACTTC. Translating gives CASSYDRPPSYEQYF.

This clonotype was counted at least ten times. The J gene is TRBJ2-5, the V gene TRBV11-2, with TRBD2 as a possible D gene (6 bases). Germline V gives CDR1 SGHAT, CDR2 FQNNGV. This CDR3 region has 14 residues. Trimming left V 4 bases short and J 1 base short, with 10 bases between. The CDR3 is CASSYTSTQETQYF. CDR3 sequence (DNA): TGTGCCAGCAGCTACACTAGCACCCAAGAGACCCAGTACTTC.

This clonotype was detected ten times or more. V usage is TRBV27 and J usage is TRBJ2-3; tentatively, D is TRBD1 or TRBD2 (5 bases each). Germline V lookup: CDR1 MNHEY, CDR2 SMNVEV (reference sequence). This CDR3 is 16 amino acids long. V lost 5 bases to trimming and J lost 3 bases, with 18 bases between them. Here the CDR3 DNA reads TGTGCCAGCAGTCCTCGGGGCGAGGGTTGGACAGATACGCAGTATTTT. This encodes CASSPRGEGWTDTQYF.

This clonotype was detected a few times. The rearrangement joins TRBV4-1 to TRBJ2-5; perhaps TRBD2 as D (7 bases). The CDR3 covers 16 residues. Germline CDR1 reads MGHRA; CDR2 reads YSYEKL. The V end was cut by 0 bases, the J end by 3 bases, with 14 bases between. CDR3 DNA: TGCGCCAGCAGCCAAGATGGGGAGGGGGTAGAAGAGACCCAGTACTTC. Translating it yields CASSQDGEGVEETQYF.

This chain connects TRBV14 to TRBJ1-4; 8 bases are a match to TRBD1. This CDR3 region has 16 residues. Trimming took 3 bases from V and 3 from J; bases not matched to a gene: 6. Germline assignment: CDR1 SGHDN and CDR2 FVKESK. The CDR3 bases are TGTGCCAGCAGCCACGCCCCCAGGGGGCCTAATGAAAAACTGTTTTTT. Its translation is CASSHAPRGPNEKLFF.

This clonotype was recorded at least ten times. The chain recombines TRBV7-9 with TRBJ1-3; 7 bases are shared with TRBD1. CDR3 length: 14 residues. CDR1 is SEHNR, CDR2 FQNEAQ, per germline (reference sequence). V lost 4 bases and J lost 4; bases outside the gene matches: 4. The CDR3 DNA follows: TGTGCCAGCAGCTCCGGGACAGCAGGAAACACCATATATTTT. It codes for CASSSGTAGNTIYF.

This clonotype was detected only a few times. The chain couples TRBV18 to TRBJ2-5; no clear D gene. Germline V gives CDR1 KGHSH, CDR2 LQKENI. The CDR3 is made up of 12 amino acids. The V and J ends lost 4 bases and 4 bases respectively, with 7 bases between them. CDR3 residues: CASSRARETQYF. The DNA of the CDR3 is TGTGCCAGCTCACGCGCTAGAGAGACCCAGTACTTC.

This clonotype was seen repeatedly, ten times or more. The chain joins TRBV10-2 to TRBJ2-3; no clear D gene. Trimming removed 9 bases at V and 6 bases at J, with 7 bases between. Germline lookup yields CDR1 WSHSY and CDR2 SAAADI. The CDR3 contains 10 residues. The CDR3: CASLKDTQYF. The CDR3 DNA sequence: TGCGCCAGTTTAAAGGATACGCAGTATTTT.

The V gene is TRBV11-1, the J gene TRBJ2-5; 7 positions agree with TRBD1. Trimming removed 3 bases from V and 5 bases from J; junction bases left unmatched: 12. Germline CDR1 and CDR2: SGHAT and FQDESV (reference sequence). The CDR3 is made up of 16 amino acids. CDR3 coding DNA: TGTGCCAGCAGCTTCTTCGGCAGGGGGATTCGGGAGACCCAGTACTTC. Its translation is CASSFFGRGIRETQYF.

Only a few counts were recorded for this clonotype. The V gene is TRBV18, the J gene TRBJ1-5; D is ambiguous. The V end lost 2 bases, the J end lost 5 bases, and 10 bases lay between the germline ends. This CDR3 comprises 14 residues. Looked up from germline, CDR1 is KGHSH and CDR2 is LQKENI. CDR3 sequence (DNA): TGTGCCAGCTCACCAACTAGGAGAGATCAGCCCCAGCATTTT. Translated: CASSPTRRDQPQHF.

The sample holds a few counts of this clonotype. This chain joins TRBV27 and TRBJ2-1; D gene uncertain. This CDR3 comprises 15 residues. V lost 5 bases, J lost 4 bases, and 15 bases lay in between. Germline loops: CDR1 MNHEY, CDR2 SMNVEV (reference sequence). CDR3 DNA: TGTGCCAGCAGTCCCCGTGACGGGCGGTACAATGAGCAGTTCTTC. It yields the protein CASSPRDGRYNEQFF.

The sample holds many counts of this clonotype. V is TRBV27 and J is TRBJ2-7; no reliable D call. With 6 bases removed from V and 0 bases from J, the gap between germline ends came to 12 bases. Germline CDR1 and CDR2: MNHEY and SMNVEV (reference sequence). CDR3 length equals 14 residues. This CDR3 is CASSLGVASYEQYF. As DNA, the CDR3 is TGTGCCAGCAGCCTAGGTGTGGCCTCCTACGAGCAGTACTTC.

This clonotype came up many times. The chain couples TRBV29-1 to TRBJ1-3, with 9 bases matching TRBD1. CDR3 length equals 15 residues. Trimming removed 4 bases from V and 4 bases from J; junction bases left unmatched: 8. Per germline, CDR1 SQVTM and CDR2 ANQGSEA. The CDR3 nucleotides read TGCAGCGTTGGGGACAGGGAAGGTGACGGAAACACCATATATTTT. It translates to CSVGDREGDGNTIYF.

There are a few counts of this clonotype. This chain links TRBV6-1 with TRBJ1-2, with 9 bases lining up with TRBD1. There are 14 residues in the CDR3. V gave up 5 bases and J gave up 10 bases; unmatched junction bases: 11. Germline V lookup: CDR1 MNHNS, CDR2 SASEGT. The DNA for the CDR3 is TGTGCCAGCAGTCCCGGGACAGGGCCTCTCGTCTACACCTTC. This codes for CASSPGTGPLVYTF.

At least ten counts were recorded for this clonotype. The chain combines TRBV24-1 with TRBJ2-5; TRBD1 matches 7 bases. The length of the CDR3 is 15 residues. After removal of 4 bases from V and 3 bases from J, the junction contained 7 bases not matched to a gene. CDR1 is KGHDR and CDR2 is SFDVKD in the germline V gene. The CDR3: CATSDPGTAKETQYF. CDR3 bases: TGTGCCACCAGTGACCCCGGGACAGCTAAAGAGACCCAGTACTTC.

This clonotype has at least ten counts. The DNA for the CDR3 is TGTGCCAGCAGCCTAGGGCTAGATGAAGAGACCCAGTACTTC. Protein: CASSLGLDEETQYF. The chain carries TRBV7-9 and TRBJ2-5; D remains unclear. V was shortened by 5 bases and J by 3 bases, with 13 bases between the two germline ends. The CDR3 runs 14 residues. The germline V gene encodes CDR1 SEHNR and CDR2 FQNEAQ (reference sequence).

This clonotype was counted between two and nine times. The CDR3 region is CASSVEPRGSFGNTIYF. In nucleotides, the CDR3 is TGTGCCAGCAGCGTAGAACCCAGGGGGTCTTTTGGAAACACCATATATTTT. The rearrangement joins TRBV9 to TRBJ1-3; TRBD1 agrees at 7 bases. From germline, CDR1 is SGDLS and CDR2 YYNGEE. V shed 0 bases and J 3 bases; nucleotides not matched to a gene: 9. The CDR3 length is 17 residues. The whole variable domain, remainder taken from reference TRBV9 and TRBJ1-3, is DSGVTQTPKHLITATGQRVTLRCSPRSGDLSVYWYQQSLDQGLQFLIQYYNGEERAKGNILERFSAQQFPDLHSELNLSSLELGDSALYFCASSVEPRGSFGNTIYFGEGSWLTVV.

The table lists this clonotype with many counts. The chain uses TRBV7-2 and TRBJ2-3; no clear D gene. The germline V gene encodes CDR1 SGHTA and CDR2 FQGNSA. This CDR3 region has 14 residues. Trimming removed 1 base from V and 4 bases from J, with 9 bases in between. The CDR3 DNA reads TGTGCCAGCAGCTTAGTTTTAGGCTCAGATACGCAGTATTTT. Translating gives CASSLVLGSDTQYF.

This clonotype was counted at least ten times. V gene TRBV5-1 combines with J gene TRBJ2-7; TRBD1 or TRBD2 may be the D gene (5 bases each). With 0 bases removed from V and 3 bases from J, the gap between germline ends came to 10 bases. CDR3 size: 14 residues. CDR1 is SGHRS, CDR2 YFSETQ, per germline. The CDR3 DNA follows: TGCGCCAGCAGCTTGGTGGGGACCCGCTACGAGCAGTACTTC. Amino acids: CASSLVGTRYEQYF.

This clonotype came up a few times. The chain combines TRBV27 with TRBJ1-5; D gene uncertain. V dropped 1 base and J dropped 0 bases, with 7 bases sitting between them. Germline V lookup: CDR1 MNHEY, CDR2 SMNVEV (reference sequence). The CDR3 is 15 residues long. CDR3 protein: CASSLYGYSNQPQHF. CDR3 bases: TGTGCCAGCAGTTTATATGGGTATAGCAATCAGCCCCAGCATTTT.

This clonotype appeared many times. This chain connects TRBV2 to TRBJ2-7; 7 bases align to TRBD1. Germline-derived CDR1 and CDR2 are SNHLY and FYNNEI. V trimming: 6 bases; J trimming: 2 bases; junction bases outside the gene matches: 4. This CDR3 has 13 amino acids. CDR3 coding DNA: TGTGCCAGCAGCGACCAGGGGGCCTACGAGCAGTACTTC. Its translation is CASSDQGAYEQYF.